Following are 16 T cell receptor beta chains from one sample sequenced in a study of blood T cell repertoires in COVID-19. Profiled with immunoSEQ multiplex PCR; TCRdb holds only in-frame clones, not every one. The sample lists 300,000 to 500,000 clones, roughly 90% occurring once. Sequencing was done on a sample of PBMCs or T cells enriched from blood (not recorded which). The source of these receptors is a woman in her 30s with acute COVID-19.

The rearrangement links TRBV9 to TRBJ2-7; D might be TRBD1 (5 bases). This CDR3 spans 15 amino acids. Per germline, CDR1 SGDLS and CDR2 YYNGEE. V was trimmed by 0 bases and J by 2 bases, leaving 12 bases between them. CDR3 protein: CASSVALAGTYEQYF. In DNA form, the CDR3 reads TGTGCCAGCAGCGTAGCTCTTGCAGGGACCTACGAGCAGTACTTC.

The gene calls are TRBV29-1 and TRBJ1-2, with D tentatively TRBD1 (6 bases). The germline V and J ends were trimmed by 6 bases and 1 base, with 12 bases remaining between them. Germline CDR1 and CDR2: SQVTM and ANQGSEA. The CDR3 is 13 amino acids. CDR3 DNA sequence: TGCAGCGTGAACAGGGTGAATAACTATGGCTACACCTTC. The encoded protein is CSVNRVNNYGYTF.

This clone was recorded a few times. The chain is built from TRBV19 and TRBJ1-6, with D possibly being TRBD1 (6 bases). This CDR3 has 17 amino acids. The germline CDR1 and CDR2 sequences are LNHDA and SQIVND (reference sequence). The ends were cut back, 4 bases at V and 0 bases at J, with 13 bases in the middle. The CDR3 DNA is TGTGCCAGTAGTAGGGACACGATCGGCTCCTATAATTCACCCCTCCACTTT. Translated, it gives CASSRDTIGSYNSPLHF.

V is TRBV9 and J is TRBJ2-7, with 9 bases fitting TRBD1. V was clipped by 3 bases and J by 2 bases; unmatched bases: 3. In germline, CDR1 is SGDLS, CDR2 YYNGEE. CDR3 length: 14 amino acids. The CDR3 region is CASSERTGAYEQYF. CDR3 coding DNA: TGTGCCAGCAGCGAGCGGACAGGGGCCTACGAGCAGTACTTC.

The V call is TRBV7-3, the J call TRBJ2-7; 11 positions agree with TRBD1. The CDR3 consists of 16 residues. Germline V gene lookup returns CDR1 SGHTA and CDR2 FQGTGA. Unmatched junction bases numbered 10, after V lost 2 bases and J lost 7 bases. The CDR3 DNA is TGTGCCAGCAGCTTACTGGGACAGGGGGTCCCGGGAGAGCAGTACTTC. It yields the protein CASSLLGQGVPGEQYF.

The gene calls are TRBV6-2 or TRBV6-3 and TRBJ2-7; maybe TRBD1 (5 bases). Germline assignment: CDR1 MNHEY and CDR2 SVGEGT. The V end was cut by 2 bases, the J end by 0 bases, with 14 bases between. The CDR3 extends over 16 amino acids. CDR3: CASSYLPRAASYEQYF. DNA of the CDR3: TGTGCCAGCAGTTACCTACCCAGGGCTGCCTCCTACGAGCAGTACTTC.

The table lists this clone with a count of one. This chain links TRBV12-3 or TRBV12-4 with TRBJ1-2; the D is unclear. CDR3 length equals 11 residues. V was trimmed by 8 bases and J by 7 bases, leaving 11 bases between them. The CDR3 loop reads CASVSGFGYTF. CDR3 nucleotide sequence: TGTGCCAGCGTATCGGGGTTTGGCTACACCTTC.

The rearrangement joins TRBV6-5 to TRBJ2-3; 7 bases agree with TRBD1. V lost 5 bases to trimming and J lost 1 base; unmatched junction nucleotides: 6. The CDR3 runs to 15 residues. Germline assignment: CDR1 MNHEY and CDR2 SVGAGI. CDR3 bases: TGTGCCAGCAGTCCCAGACAGGGACGCACAGATACGCAGTATTTT. It is translated as CASSPRQGRTDTQYF.

Notes on this clone: The sample has other DNA sequences that encode this CDR3 too. The rearrangement links TRBV5-1 to TRBJ2-7; 9 bases are a match to TRBD1. The CDR3 is 14 amino acids. The germline V gene encodes CDR1 SGHRS and CDR2 YFSETQ. Losses at the gene ends were 4 bases for V and 1 base for J; bases not matched to a gene: 3. The DNA for the CDR3 is TGCGCCAGCAGCCCTGGACAGGGGTCCTACGAGCAGTACTTC. Amino acid sequence: CASSPGQGSYEQYF.

The CDR3: CATRSEGASYEQYF. DNA for the CDR3: TGTGCCACCCGATCGGAGGGTGCCTCCTACGAGCAGTACTTC. J is TRBJ2-7 and V is TRBV2, with D perhaps TRBD2 (6 bases). V lost 10 bases and J 0 bases, leaving 16 bases between the germline ends. Germline V lookup: CDR1 SNHLY, CDR2 FYNNEI. CDR3 length equals 14 residues.

The gene calls are TRBV7-2 and TRBJ1-3; TRBD1 might be the D (5 bases). Per germline, CDR1 SGHTA and CDR2 FQGNSA. This CDR3 spans 13 amino acids. V lost 6 bases and J 4 bases, leaving 10 bases between the germline ends. The CDR3 region is CASSSRTGNTIYF. The CDR3 region has the DNA TGTGCCAGCAGTTCAAGGACAGGAAACACCATATATTTT. Variable domain in full (rest from reference TRBV7-2 and TRBJ1-3): GAGVSQSPSNKVTEKGKDVELRCDPISGHTALYWYRQSLGQGLEFLIYFQGNSAPDKSGLPSDRFSAERTGGSVSTLTIQRTQQEDSAVYLCASSSRTGNTIYFGEGSWLTVV.

This clone was detected only once. The rearrangement links TRBV28 to TRBJ1-1; 9 positions match TRBD1. The germline CDR1 and CDR2 sequences are MDHEN and SYDVKM. Trimming took 5 bases from V and 2 from J; bases not matched to a gene: 6. There are 15 residues in the CDR3. CDR3: CASSPPTGGNTEAFF. The CDR3 DNA is TGTGCCAGCAGTCCTCCCACAGGGGGCAACACTGAAGCTTTCTTT.

V gene TRBV9 combines with J gene TRBJ2-1; D is unresolved. V was clipped by 3 bases and J by 0 bases, with 4 bases between them. The CDR3 spans 13 residues. The germline CDR1 and CDR2 sequences are SGDLS and YYNGEE. CDR3 protein: CASSALSYNEQFF. In DNA form, the CDR3 reads TGTGCCAGCAGCGCCCTCTCCTACAATGAGCAGTTCTTC.

The genes are TRBV7-9 and TRBJ2-7, with 9 bases fitting TRBD1. The length of the CDR3 is 13 residues. CDR1 is SEHNR and CDR2 is FQNEAQ in the germline V gene (reference sequence). The junction had 2 bases not matched to a gene; V was cut back by 4 bases and J by 4 bases. CDR3 nucleotide sequence: TGTGCCAGCAGCTGGACAGGGGCTTACGAGCAGTACTTC. Protein: CASSWTGAYEQYF.

J is TRBJ1-2 and V is TRBV9; D not resolved. The V gene lost 0 bases and the J gene lost 2 bases, with 8 bases spanning the gap. Looked up from germline, CDR1 is SGDLS and CDR2 is YYNGEE. This CDR3 region has 14 residues. DNA of the CDR3: TGTGCCAGCAGCGTAGGAGGGATAAACTATGGCTACACCTTC. Amino acid sequence: CASSVGGINYGYTF.

This clone was counted once. In nucleotides, the CDR3 is TGTGCCAGCAGCTCGCCGGGCGGGGGTACCTTGAACACTGAAGCTTTCTTT. Translation gives CASSSPGGGTLNTEAFF. The chain carries TRBV7-8 and TRBJ1-1; TRBD1 might be the D (5 bases). The CDR3 is 17 residues long. Germline V gene sequence: CDR1 SGHVS, CDR2 FQNEAQ. V lost 4 bases and J lost 0, with 18 bases in between.